These T cell receptor beta chains were read from a single sample in a study of PD-L1 blockade in urothelial cancer. The assay was immunoSEQ multiplex PCR, and TCRdb's table has in-frame clones only and misses some. The table shows 30,000 to 45,000 clones, with 75% to 95% occurring only once. The sequenced sample was PBMCs, obtained around atezolizumab (anti-PD-L1) treatment. The receptors shown here come from a man aged 65-85 years with urothelial cancer. Both conserved end residues are part of each CDR3. Each record gives: D gene, J gene, V gene, clone size, CDR3 protein, CDR3 DNA. The D gene is left open where the match is weak. Size is stated for part of the rows, as once, few or many counts, or as a class when the clone is expanded.

D: -
J: TRBJ1-5
V: TRBV5-6
size: -
CDR3: CASSLGQGGQPQHF
DNA: TGTGCCAGCAGCTTGGGGCAGGGTGGTCAGCCCCAGCATTTT

D: -
J: TRBJ2-7
V: TRBV19
size: -
CDR3: CASSLGTSYEQYF
DNA: TGTGCCAGTAGCCTCGGGACTTCCTACGAGCAGTACTTC

D: TRBD2
J: TRBJ2-3
V: TRBV4-1
size: -
CDR3: CASSQASLAGVDTQYF
DNA: TGCGCCAGCAGCCAAGCTTCCTTAGCGGGAGTAGATACGCAGTATTTT

D: -
J: TRBJ2-4
V: TRBV6-5
size: -
CDR3: CASSYVGAAKNIQYF
DNA: TGTGCCAGCAGTTACGTGGGGGCAGCCAAAAACATTCAGTACTTC

D: -
J: TRBJ1-1
V: TRBV5-4
size: -
CDR3: CASSSPTGTEAFF
DNA: TGTGCCAGCAGCAGCCCTACAGGGACTGAAGCTTTCTTT

D: TRBD2
J: TRBJ2-2
V: TRBV28
size: -
CDR3: CASSPLESGRDGELFF
DNA: TGTGCCAGCAGTCCCCTGGAGAGCGGGAGGGACGGGGAGCTGTTTTTT

D: -
J: TRBJ1-5
V: TRBV5-1
size: -
CDR3: CASSLDSYSNQPQHF
DNA: TGCGCCAGCAGCTTGGACAGTTATAGCAATCAGCCCCAGCATTTT

D: TRBD2
J: TRBJ2-7
V: TRBV28
size: -
CDR3: CASRPPGLAGAYEQYF
DNA: TGTGCCAGCAGGCCACCAGGACTAGCGGGAGCTTACGAGCAGTACTTC

D: TRBD1
J: TRBJ1-2
V: TRBV28
size: -
CDR3: CASSSQGLRQGVNYGYTF
DNA: TGTGCCAGCAGTTCACAAGGGTTACGACAGGGGGTAAACTATGGCTACACCTTC

D: -
J: TRBJ2-3
V: TRBV5-1
size: -
CDR3: CASSPGGVGTDTQYF
DNA: TGCGCCAGCAGCCCCGGGGGAGTTGGCACAGATACGCAGTATTTT

D: -
J: TRBJ1-1
V: TRBV27
size: -
CDR3: CATQRAGTNTEAFF
DNA: TGTGCCACACAGAGGGCGGGGACTAACACTGAAGCTTTCTTT

D: TRBD1
J: TRBJ1-2
V: TRBV9
size: few
CDR3: CASSVQAGGVSPYGYTF
DNA: TGTGCCAGCAGCGTACAGGCAGGGGGCGTATCCCCCTATGGCTACACCTTC

D: -
J: TRBJ2-3
V: TRBV2
size: -
CDR3: CASSDRAGFSDTQYF
DNA: TGTGCCAGCAGTGATAGGGCGGGATTCTCAGATACGCAGTATTTT

D: -
J: TRBJ1-3
V: TRBV5-1
size: -
CDR3: CASSLEGTHSGNTIYF
DNA: TGCGCCAGCAGCTTGGAAGGGACACACTCTGGAAACACCATATATTTT

D: -
J: TRBJ2-1
V: TRBV27
size: once
CDR3: CASSDSLDNEQFF
DNA: TGTGCCAGCAGTGACTCATTGGACAATGAGCAGTTCTTC

D: -
J: TRBJ1-5
V: TRBV4-1
size: few
CDR3: CASSLRSVNQPQHF
DNA: TGCGCCAGCAGCCTGCGGAGTGTCAATCAGCCCCAGCATTTT

D: TRBD2
J: TRBJ2-7
V: TRBV11-2
size: -
CDR3: CASSSSGLAVGEQYF
DNA: TGTGCCAGCAGTTCAAGTGGACTAGCGGTGGGGGAGCAGTACTTC

D: TRBD2
J: TRBJ2-1
V: TRBV2
size: -
CDR3: CASSEGKASGFNEQFF
DNA: TGTGCCAGCAGTGAAGGGAAGGCTAGCGGGTTCAATGAGCAGTTCTTC

D: -
J: TRBJ1-2
V: TRBV27
size: -
CDR3: CASGPGQNYGYTF
DNA: TGTGCCAGCGGCCCTGGACAGAACTATGGCTACACCTTC

D: -
J: TRBJ2-1
V: TRBV4-1
size: -
CDR3: CASSQISGKYNEQFF
DNA: TGCGCCAGCAGCCAGATCAGCGGAAAATACAATGAGCAGTTCTTC

D: -
J: TRBJ2-7
V: TRBV11-2
size: -
CDR3: CASSSAAGYEQYF
DNA: TGTGCCAGCAGTTCCGCAGCAGGTTACGAGCAGTACTTC

D: -
J: TRBJ1-4
V: TRBV27
size: -
CDR3: CASSSQAWNEKLFF
DNA: TGTGCCAGCAGTTCACAGGCTTGGAATGAAAAACTGTTTTTT

D: -
J: TRBJ2-1
V: TRBV19
size: -
CDR3: CASSISLGNRNEQFF
DNA: TGTGCCAGTAGTATTTCCCTCGGGAATCGCAATGAGCAGTTCTTC

D: TRBD1
J: TRBJ2-3
V: TRBV5-1
size: -
CDR3: CASSPGQGWVGPDTQYF
DNA: TGCGCCAGCAGCCCCGGACAGGGTTGGGTTGGCCCAGATACGCAGTATTTT

D: TRBD2
J: TRBJ2-3
V: TRBV9
size: -
CDR3: CASSVGGRADTQYF
DNA: TGTGCCAGCAGCGTGGGCGGGAGAGCGGATACGCAGTATTTT

D: -
J: TRBJ1-5
V: TRBV19
size: -
CDR3: CASSMSREGNQPQHF
DNA: TGTGCCAGTAGTATGAGCAGGGAGGGCAATCAGCCCCAGCATTTT

D: TRBD2
J: TRBJ2-2
V: TRBV7-3
size: -
CDR3: CASSLSGSNTGELFF
DNA: TGTGCTAGCAGCTTAAGCGGGAGTAACACCGGGGAGCTGTTTTTT

D: -
J: TRBJ1-2
V: TRBV6-6
size: -
CDR3: CASSPTGNYGYTF
DNA: TGTGCCAGCAGTCCGACAGGCAACTATGGCTACACCTTC

D: TRBD2
J: TRBJ2-7
V: TRBV4-1
size: once
CDR3: CASSQGILADYEQYF
DNA: TGCGCCAGCAGCCAAGGTATACTAGCGGACTACGAGCAGTACTTC

D: -
J: TRBJ1-5
V: TRBV28
size: -
CDR3: CASSPGGNQPQHF
DNA: TGTGCCAGCAGCCCAGGGGGCAATCAGCCCCAGCATTTT

D: -
J: TRBJ2-7
V: TRBV9
size: -
CDR3: CASGWGVSSYEQYF
DNA: TGTGCCAGCGGGTGGGGGGTGAGCTCCTACGAGCAGTACTTC

D: -
J: TRBJ1-1
V: TRBV6-1
size: -
CDR3: CASSEARVSPEAFF
DNA: TGTGCCAGCAGTGAAGCGCGAGTTTCCCCTGAAGCTTTCTTT

D: -
J: TRBJ1-5
V: TRBV28
size: -
CDR3: CASSLRAGSGNQPQHF
DNA: TGTGCCAGCAGTTTGCGGGCGGGGTCAGGCAATCAGCCCCAGCATTTT

D: TRBD1
J: TRBJ2-2
V: TRBV5-4
size: -
CDR3: CASSPSGTEVRGELFF
DNA: TGTGCCAGCAGCCCTTCCGGGACAGAGGTTAGGGGGGAGCTGTTTTTT

D: -
J: TRBJ1-2
V: TRBV25-1
size: -
CDR3: CASSDEGLKDYGYTF
DNA: TGTGCCAGCAGTGACGAGGGACTCAAGGACTATGGCTACACCTTC

D: -
J: TRBJ2-5
V: TRBV6-1
size: -
CDR3: CASSGQVGAYQETQYF
DNA: TGTGCCAGCAGTGGGCAAGTTGGGGCGTACCAAGAGACCCAGTACTTC

D: TRBD1
J: TRBJ2-3
V: TRBV4-1
size: -
CDR3: CASRKTGADTQYF
DNA: TGCGCCAGCAGAAAAACAGGGGCAGATACGCAGTATTTT

D: TRBD1
J: TRBJ1-1
V: TRBV5-4
size: -
CDR3: CASSSGGPSTEAFF
DNA: TGTGCCAGCAGCTCAGGGGGCCCTTCGACTGAAGCTTTCTTT

D: -
J: TRBJ2-1
V: TRBV9
size: -
CDR3: CASSAPDGAYNEQFF
DNA: TGTGCCAGCAGCGCACCCGACGGGGCCTACAATGAGCAGTTCTTC

D: -
J: TRBJ1-1
V: TRBV6-1
size: -
CDR3: CASSAGVGTEAFF
DNA: TGTGCCAGCAGTGCCGGGGTGGGCACTGAAGCTTTCTTT

D: -
J: TRBJ2-2
V: TRBV28
size: -
CDR3: CASGSGLNTGELFF
DNA: TGTGCCAGCGGGTCAGGTCTTAACACCGGGGAGCTGTTTTTT

D: TRBD2
J: TRBJ2-1
V: TRBV30
size: -
CDR3: CASRDYNFGEQFF
DNA: TGTGCCAGCCGGGACTACAACTTTGGTGAGCAGTTCTTC

D: TRBD1
J: TRBJ1-1
V: TRBV5-1
size: -
CDR3: CASSSGQGAFPSAFF
DNA: TGCGCCAGCAGCTCCGGACAGGGGGCGTTTCCATCCGCTTTCTTT